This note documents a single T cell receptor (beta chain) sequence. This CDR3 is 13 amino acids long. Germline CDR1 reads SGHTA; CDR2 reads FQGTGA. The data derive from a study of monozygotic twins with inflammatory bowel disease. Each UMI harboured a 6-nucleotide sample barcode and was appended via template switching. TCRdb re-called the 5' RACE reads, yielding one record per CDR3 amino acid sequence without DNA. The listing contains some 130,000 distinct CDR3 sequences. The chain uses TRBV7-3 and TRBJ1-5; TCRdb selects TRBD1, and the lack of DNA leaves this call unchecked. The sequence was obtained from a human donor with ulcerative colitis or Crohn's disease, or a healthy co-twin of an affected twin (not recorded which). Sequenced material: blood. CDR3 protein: CASSSTGTQPQHF.